One sample yielded the 27 T cell receptor beta chains listed below, sequenced in a study of breast tumors, draining lymph nodes, adjacent tissues. TCRdb used MiXCR to reprocess the multiplex PCR reads, holding one entry per CDR3 protein. Of 290,000 or so distinct CDR3 sequences in the sample, around 30% were seen once. Breast cancer patients provided tissue from their axillary draining lymph nodes. The material sequenced was axillary lymph node tissue. The receptors were gathered from a female donor with breast cancer. Some clones in this sample may be carry-over from other donors' samples.

The chain couples TRBV9 to TRBJ2-5; 7 bases agree with TRBD1. V was pared by 0 bases and J by 3 bases, with 8 bases of the junction left unmatched. Per germline, CDR1 SGDLS and CDR2 YYNGEE. The CDR3 is 16 amino acids. This CDR3 is CASSVEGAQTEETQYF. CDR3 coding DNA: TGTGCCAGCAGCGTAGAGGGGGCGCAGACAGAAGAGACCCAGTACTTC.

This clonotype was seen repeatedly, ten times or more. This chain connects TRBV11-2 to TRBJ2-1; D is perhaps TRBD2 (5 bases). The CDR3 totals 14 residues. The germline V gene encodes CDR1 SGHAT and CDR2 FQNNGV. Deletions cut 1 base from V and 7 bases from J, with 11 bases between. CDR3 bases: TGTGCCAGCAGCTTAGGTGGGAGTTTGAATGAGCAGTTCTTC. This sequence encodes CASSLGGSLNEQFF.

This clonotype turned up a few times. The chain uses TRBV4-2 and TRBJ2-6; no clear D. CDR1 is LGHNA, CDR2 YNFKEQ, per germline. This CDR3 has 22 residues. Deletions cut 0 bases from V and 1 base from J, with 25 bases between. CDR3 in DNA: TGTGCCAGCAGCCAAGAGGGAAGGGCAGCCGGGCTACTCCAATCTGGGGCCAACGTCCTGACTTTC. This encodes CASSQEGRAAGLLQSGANVLTF.

The sample holds many counts of this clonotype. The chain combines TRBV30 with TRBJ1-2, with D maybe TRBD1 (6 bases). This CDR3 comprises 13 residues. V was trimmed by 4 bases and J by 6 bases, leaving 15 bases between them. Germline CDR1 reads GTSNPN; CDR2 reads SVGIG (reference sequence). Here the CDR3 reads CAWIRPGANGYTF. CDR3 sequence (DNA): TGTGCCTGGATCAGGCCAGGGGCGAATGGCTACACCTTC.

For this clonotype: The junction departs from the called germline gene at one end, perhaps through a read error. This chain links TRBV19 with TRBJ2-1; 9 positions agree with TRBD1. The CDR3 length is 17 residues. Germline CDR1 and CDR2: LNHDA and SQIVND (reference sequence). The CDR3 region has the DNA TGTGCCGGTAGTTCATCAACCGGGACAGGGACCTACAATGAGCAGTTCTTC. Residues: CAGSSSTGTGTYNEQFF.

This clonotype appeared many times. The rearrangement joins TRBV20-1 to TRBJ2-1; unclear D gene. The CDR3 is 13 amino acids. Trimming removed 6 bases at V and 4 bases at J, with 13 bases between. Per germline, CDR1 DFQATT and CDR2 SNEGSKA (reference sequence). CDR3 in amino acids: CSALVISYNEQFF. CDR3 DNA: TGCAGTGCCTTGGTAATTAGTTACAATGAGCAGTTCTTC.

With respect to this clonotype: The missing conserved phenylalanine or tryptophan at the end of this CDR3 makes a read error likely. J is TRBJ2-3 and V is TRBV7-9; D could derive from TRBD1 or TRBD2 (6 bases each). Per germline, CDR1 SEHNR and CDR2 FQNEAQ (reference sequence). This CDR3 comprises 17 residues. CDR3 in amino acids: CASSLAGWGLGTDPQYL. The CDR3 DNA reads TGTGCCAGCAGCTTGGCGGGATGGGGGCTTGGTACAGATCCGCAGTATCTT.

This clonotype was counted at least ten times. The chain uses TRBV5-1 and TRBJ2-5; 8 bases are a match to TRBD2. V trimming: 7 bases; J trimming: 0 bases; junction bases outside the gene matches: 5. The CDR3 spans 14 residues. From germline, CDR1 is SGHRS and CDR2 YFSETQ. The CDR3 DNA sequence: TGCGCCAGCGCGGGCGGGAGGTACCAAGAGACCCAGTACTTC. Amino acid sequence: CASAGGRYQETQYF. The full variable domain, in which reference TRBV5-1 and TRBJ2-5 provide the parts outside the CDR3, is KAGVTQTPRYLIKTRGQQVTLSCSPISGHRSVSWYQQTPGQGLQFLFEYFSETQRNKGNFPGRFSGRQFSNSRSEMNVSTLELGDSALYLCASAGGRYQETQYFGPGTRLLVL.

This clonotype was detected a few times. The J gene is TRBJ1-1, the V gene TRBV7-8; tentative D call: TRBD1 (5 bases). CDR1 and CDR2 (germline): SGHVS, FQNEAQ. The V end was cut by 1 base, the J end by 1 base, with 13 bases between. The CDR3 is 16 amino acids. This CDR3 is CASSLEVAGGNTEAFF. The CDR3, as DNA: TGTGCCAGCAGCTTAGAAGTCGCGGGGGGGAACACTGAAGCTTTCTTT.

This clonotype was detected many times. The chain combines TRBV5-8 with TRBJ2-5; TRBD1 matches at 8 bases. The ends lost 5 bases at V and 5 bases at J; junction bases unmatched: 11. This CDR3 has 15 residues. Per the germline V gene, CDR1 is SGHTS and CDR2 is YDEGEE. This CDR3 reads CASSSGQGQWETQYF. CDR3 nucleotide sequence: TGTGCCAGCAGTTCCGGACAGGGACAATGGGAGACCCAGTACTTC.

Note on this clonotype: A junction end diverges from the germline sequence, so it may reflect a read error. The genes are TRBV7-9 and TRBJ1-1; D is uncertain. This CDR3 region has 10 residues. Germline assignment: CDR1 SEHNR and CDR2 FQNEAQ (reference sequence). CDR3: CASNLVEAFF. The CDR3 DNA reads TGTGCCAGCAACTTAGTTGAAGCTTTCTTT.

On this clonotype: A clone one base away is much larger, so this may be a read error. V usage is TRBV4-1 and J usage is TRBJ1-2; the D is unclear. The ends were cut back, 0 bases at V and 1 base at J, with 9 bases in the middle. CDR1 and CDR2 (germline): MGHRA, YSYEKL. This CDR3 is 15 amino acids long. CDR3 region: CASSQDSRVNYGYTF. The CDR3 DNA reads TGCGCCAGCAGCCAAGACTCCAGAGTTAACTATGGCTACACCTTC.

On this clonotype itself: With a much larger clone just one base away, this may be a read error. J is TRBJ1-3 and V is TRBV7-9, with TRBD1 matching over 10 bases. Germline V gene data show CDR1 as SEHNR and CDR2 as FQNEAQ (reference sequence). The CDR3 is 18 amino acids. CDR3 sequence reads: CAHGRERQGATAGTTIYF. CDR3 coding DNA: TGTGCCCACGGTAGGGAGCGACAGGGGGCGACCGCTGGAACCACCATATATTTT.

Details on this clonotype: A read error may explain this, as a much larger clone is one base away. DNA for the CDR3: TGTGCCAGCAGCTCCCCCCCGGGACAGGGATACGAGCTGTACTTC. This gives the protein CASSSPPGQGYELYF. The rearrangement links TRBV7-2 to TRBJ2-7, with 9 bases identical to TRBD1. Germline CDR1 reads SGHTA; CDR2 reads FQGNSA. The length of the CDR3 is 15 residues.

This clonotype was counted ten times or more. The gene calls are TRBV20-1 and TRBJ2-7; D call uncertain. Germline V lookup: CDR1 DFQATT, CDR2 SNEGSKA (reference sequence). The CDR3 covers 14 residues. V was pared by 7 bases and J by 1 base, with 17 bases between. The CDR3 region has the DNA TGCAGTGTCTCGCCCCCGACGGAGTCCTACGAGCAGTACTTC. This sequence encodes CSVSPPTESYEQYF.

There are many counts of this clonotype. The chain uses TRBV11-3 and TRBJ2-3; 9 bases map to TRBD2. CDR1 SGHNT and CDR2 YENEEA come from the germline V gene. With V trimmed by 6 bases and J by 2 bases, 12 bases remained unmatched. This CDR3 has 17 amino acids. CDR3 in DNA: TGTGCCAGCAGTAAGCGGGAGGCGGGATTCGCCACAGATACGCAGTATTTT. This encodes CASSKREAGFATDTQYF.

As regards this clonotype: A junction end diverges from the germline sequence, so it may reflect a read error. The chain couples TRBV24-1 to TRBJ2-7; the D call may be TRBD1 or TRBD2 (6 bases each). The germline V gene encodes CDR1 KGHDR and CDR2 SFDVKD. The CDR3 contains 15 residues. The CDR3, as DNA: TGCGCCACCAGTGTCCTGAAGGGGGGCAAGGACGAGCAGTACTTC. It codes for CATSVLKGGKDEQYF.

This clonotype has at least ten counts. The DNA of the CDR3 is TGCAGTGCTAGTTCAGGGACTTCAGATACGCAGTATTTT. Protein product: CSASSGTSDTQYF. This chain connects TRBV20-1 to TRBJ2-3; TRBD2 is a possible D gene (6 bases). CDR1 is DFQATT, CDR2 SNEGSKA, per germline (reference sequence). The CDR3 runs to 13 residues. Trimming removed 3 bases from V and 4 bases from J, with 11 bases in between.

A word on this clonotype: At one of its ends the junction is not consistent with the germline gene, which may arise from a read error. The rearrangement links TRBV7-2 to TRBJ2-2; TRBD1 matches 8 bases. The CDR3 spans 14 residues. Looked up from germline, CDR1 is SGHTA and CDR2 is FQGNSA. Here the CDR3 reads CASSSRTGSRGAVF. CDR3 in DNA: TGTGCCAGCAGCTCCCGGACAGGGAGCCGGGGAGCTGTTTTT.

This clonotype came up once. Possible read error: a much larger clone is one base away. The chain links TRBV11-3 to TRBJ2-3, with 8 bases lining up with TRBD2. V was pared by 8 bases and J by 4 bases, with 11 bases of the junction left unmatched. The germline V gene has CDR1 SGHNT and CDR2 YENEEA. The CDR3 is made up of 15 amino acids. CDR3 region: CASGGDIAGPDTQYF. The CDR3 DNA is TGTGCCAGCGGGGGGGACATAGCGGGGCCAGATACGCAGTATTTT.

This chain joins TRBV15 and TRBJ1-5; D gene ambiguous. This CDR3 has 14 residues. The V end lost 1 base, the J end lost 7 bases, and 11 bases lay between the germline ends. CDR1 and CDR2 (germline): LNHNV, YYDKDF (reference sequence). The CDR3 nucleotides read TGTGCCACCAGCAGAGGCCAGTCCGGACAGCCCCAGCATTTT. This gives the protein CATSRGQSGQPQHF.

For this clonotype: Just one base apart from a much larger clone, this may be a read error. The CDR3 coding sequence is TGTACCAGCAGTTTATTCGCAGGGCCAGAGACCCAGTACTTC. It is translated as CTSSLFAGPETQYF. J is TRBJ2-5 and V is TRBV28; a possible D gene is TRBD1 (5 bases). The CDR3 totals 14 residues. CDR1 is MDHEN, CDR2 SYDVKM, per germline.

This clonotype showed up many times. The gene calls are TRBV4-1 and TRBJ2-1; D is unclear. Germline V gene sequence: CDR1 MGHRA, CDR2 YSYEKL. The CDR3 runs to 16 residues. Trimming removed 4 bases from V and 6 bases from J, with 19 bases in between. CDR3 bases: TGCGCCAGCAGCCTCCCAGGCATAATCGCCCTCAATGAGCAGTTCTTC. This translates into CASSLPGIIALNEQFF.

The table lists this clonotype with many counts. The CDR3 DNA reads as TGCAGTGCTCTTAGCGGGAGGAGCTCCTACGAGCAGTACTTC. Translation gives CSALSGRSSYEQYF. The V and J genes are TRBV20-1 and TRBJ2-7; 10 bases map to TRBD2. With 5 bases clipped from V and 0 bases from J, the junction kept 4 bases outside the gene matches. The length of the CDR3 is 14 residues. Germline V gene data show CDR1 as DFQATT and CDR2 as SNEGSKA (reference sequence).

This clonotype was counted many times. The CDR3 region is CASGFGMDQPQHF. Written as DNA, the CDR3 is TGTGCTAGTGGTTTTGGTATGGATCAGCCCCAGCATTTT. V and J are TRBV12-5 and TRBJ1-5; D call uncertain. Germline values: CDR1 LGHNT, CDR2 FRNRAP. The CDR3 extends over 13 amino acids. Trimming shortened V by 3 bases and J by 5 bases, and 8 bases separated the two germline ends.

A remark on this clonotype: The junction and the germline gene differ at one end; a read error may be behind it. This chain uses TRBV25-1 with TRBJ1-3; D unclear. This CDR3 is 11 amino acids long. Germline V CDR1 and CDR2: MGHDK, SYGVNS. The CDR3 region is CPSKQGNTIYF. CDR3 sequence (DNA): TGTCCCAGCAAACAAGGAAACACCATATATTTT.

This clonotype occurred many times. The V and J genes are TRBV7-8 and TRBJ2-7; weak D call: TRBD1 (5 bases). The CDR3 spans 14 residues. V shed 2 bases and J shed 3 bases, with 11 bases lying between them. Germline V lookup: CDR1 SGHVS, CDR2 FQNEAQ. CDR3 in amino acids: CASSLQGTYYEQYF. CDR3 DNA: TGTGCCAGCAGCTTACAGGGCACTTACTACGAGCAGTACTTC.